This T cell receptor (beta chain) is from a study (dated by TCRdb to 2016 to 2017). According to the germline V gene (reference sequence), CDR1 reads MNHEY and CDR2 reads SMNVEV. The CDR3 spans 17 residues, from the cysteine through the phenylalanine. Only the CDR3 portion is preserved as DNA: 51 bases, with reading frame beginning at the first base. Cut back by 0 bases and 2 bases, the V and J ends lie 16 bases apart. Libraries were built with RT-PCR. For sequencing, an Illumina MiSeq was employed. In TCRdb, the public reads were trimmed at Q25 with fastp and aligned with MiXCR, with productive beta chains retained. Each entry is one CDR3 protein sequence, shown with its most common DNA and genes. For this sample there are more than 600,000 distinct CDR3 sequences; 14% appear just once. Of the sample, 3.6% falls within the top ten clones. As for this clonotype: It has no known antigen specificity. Per-nucleotide qualities are absent, and no much larger clonotype sits a single base away.

This TCR was sampled from a female donor in good health, serving as a healthy control. This chain joins TRBV27 to TRBJ1-1; 6 matching bases give a weak D call of TRBD1. The sample consisted of memory CD4+ T cells from blood. The CDR3 region has the sequence CASSLSAGQPINTEAFF. The base sequence is TGTGCCAGCAGTTTATCGGCTGGACAGCCTATCAACACTGAAGCTTTCTTT.